This T cell receptor beta chain was recorded in a study of T cells in tumors after PD-1 blockade. The overall study: A subset received ongoing vismodegib 150 mg daily alongside anti-PD-1 therapy.

The protocol was immunoSEQ multiplex PCR, while the TCRdb copy is restricted to in-frame clones and leaves out a portion. Here the sample spans just under 20,000 clones, about 85% being singletons. The CDR3 totals 16 residues. V lost 0 bases and J 3 bases, leaving 12 bases between the germline ends. CDR1 SGHNT and CDR2 YYREEE come from the germline V gene (reference sequence). The sequence was collected from a human donor with advanced basal cell or squamous cell carcinoma (not recorded which). The chain links TRBV5-4 to TRBJ1-4, with D possibly TRBD1 on 5 matching bases. The material was PBMCs, obtained after anti-PD-1 therapy. CDR3 in amino acids: CASSLGQGGSNEKLFF. The CDR3 DNA is TGTGCCAGCAGCTTGGGGCAGGGCGGATCTAATGAAAAACTGTTTTTT.